This T cell receptor beta chain originates from a study of response to subunit inactivated influenza vaccine. Broader study findings: Authors suggested each seasonal influenza vaccination recruits few new T cells.

This CDR3 region has 13 residues. Between the trimmed V and J ends, which lost 8 bases and 3 bases, there was a span of 14 bases. Germline V gene lookup returns CDR1 MGHRA and CDR2 YSYEKL. This clonotype was seen only a few times. The target antigen is unknown. TCRdb fed the RT-PCR reads into MiXCR, producing one record per CDR3 protein. The top ten clones hold approximately 11% of a sample with about 830,000 distinct CDR3 sequences, roughly 20% of them seen once. This receptor was identified in a man aged 50-59 years who received an inactivated influenza vaccine. The chain has TRBV4-1 and TRBJ2-7; D gene uncertain. Sequenced here: PBMCs from blood, sampled roughly 5 days after vaccination. For the CDR3, the DNA is TGCGCCAGCGGTCAAGGATCAGACTACGAGCAGTACTTC. This codes for CASGQGSDYEQYF.